A selection of T cell receptor beta chains follows, all from one sample in a study of T cell responses to AZD1222 COVID-19 vaccine. The table came from immunoSEQ multiplex PCR; TCRdb's copy has only in-frame clones and leaves some out. The sample has 83,000 or so clones; more than 70% are singletons. Sequenced here: peripheral blood, sampled on day 0 of AZD1222 vaccination. The receptors stem from an adult in good health. Each CDR3 is given with its conserved first and last residue. The D gene is left open where the match is weak.

v_call,d_call,cdr3_aa
TRBV29-1,.,CSVGRSIGPSNEQFF
TRBV4-3,TRBD2,CASSHLAGEIINEQFF
TRBV9,.,CASSVMGGAMNTEAFF
TRBV3-1/TRBV3-2,.,CASSQVYQAFF
TRBV12-3/TRBV12-4,.,CASSFMGGLGYTF
TRBV5-1,TRBD1,CASSPTPDRDDTEAFF
TRBV9,TRBD1,CASSVTGNSNEQFF
TRBV12-3/TRBV12-4,.,CASSSLVVGELFF
TRBV25-1,.,CASSPAGRAADTQYF
TRBV15,.,CATRGGLGEKLFF
TRBV7-2,.,CASSSGRVGNQPQHF
TRBV28,.,CASSLEGRGRNQPQHF
TRBV18,TRBD1,CASSPPSGGLNQPQHF
TRBV5-1,.,CASSRPRVTGELFF
TRBV29-1,.,CSVVVNTEAFF
TRBV11-2,.,CASSYRADHGYTF
TRBV12-3/TRBV12-4,TRBD1,CASRGTEHQPQHF
TRBV2,TRBD1,CASSEGGQSFGYTF
TRBV2,TRBD2,CAGGLAGSYEQYF
TRBV9,.,CASSVAAGAAGELFF
TRBV18,TRBD2,CASSMQVAGGPSVEQYF
TRBV18,TRBD1,CASSLETGWYGYTF
TRBV7-9,TRBD1,CASSSTGTGRLSSPLHF
TRBV5-1,.,CATLVEKLFF
TRBV11-3,.,CASSLGGNTEAFF
TRBV2,.,CASSEGSWETQYF
TRBV11-2,.,CASSEQGGQPQHF
TRBV5-6,.,CASSLVDTYGYTF
TRBV6-5,.,CASSYFVGSKDNEQFF
TRBV5-1,TRBD1,CASSLAAQGGGYTF
TRBV5-1,.,CASSLVERGPTDTQYF
TRBV15,.,CATSRGASSGNTIYF
TRBV2,.,CASSVSGAQETQYF
TRBV27,.,CASSLRGTNEKLFF
TRBV19,.,CATHQPTALNEKLFF
TRBV3-1/TRBV3-2,.,CASSQGYSVGPQHF
TRBV14,.,CASSQDEVTPHQPQHF
TRBV6-5,.,CAGRTKTHQPQHF
TRBV5-1,.,CASSPYGATDTQYF
TRBV4-1,.,CASSQWTRGRDEQYF
TRBV5-4,TRBD1,CASSLGGRGPHTEAFF
TRBV5-1,.,CASSLGTANVLTF
TRBV5-6,.,CASSLEASGNTIYF
TRBV7-2,TRBD1,CASSTTGARSEQYF
TRBV12-3/TRBV12-4,.,CASSYYTGELFF
TRBV6-5,TRBD2,CASRLTGLAENEQFF
TRBV18,TRBD1,CASSLTGTGAKDTQYF
TRBV18,TRBD2,CASSPSSGRRDEQYF
TRBV12-3/TRBV12-4,.,CASSPPLNYEQYF
TRBV9,TRBD2,CASSPTSGVGTDTQYF
TRBV6-2/TRBV6-3,TRBD1,CASSDRVNNSPLHF